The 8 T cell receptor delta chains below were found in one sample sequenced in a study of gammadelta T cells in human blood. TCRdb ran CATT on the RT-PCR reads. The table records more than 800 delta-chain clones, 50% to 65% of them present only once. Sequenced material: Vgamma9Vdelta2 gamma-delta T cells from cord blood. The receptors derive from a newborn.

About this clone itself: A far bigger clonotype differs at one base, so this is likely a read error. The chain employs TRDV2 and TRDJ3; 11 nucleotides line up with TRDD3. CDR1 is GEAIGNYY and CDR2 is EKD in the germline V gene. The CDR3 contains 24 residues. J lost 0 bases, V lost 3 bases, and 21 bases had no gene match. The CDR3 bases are TGTGCCTGTGACCCTAAAAATGTACTGGGGGATATGATTCGGAGCTCCTGGGACACCCGACAGATGTTTTTC. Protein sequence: CACDPKNVLGDMIRSSWDTRQMFF.

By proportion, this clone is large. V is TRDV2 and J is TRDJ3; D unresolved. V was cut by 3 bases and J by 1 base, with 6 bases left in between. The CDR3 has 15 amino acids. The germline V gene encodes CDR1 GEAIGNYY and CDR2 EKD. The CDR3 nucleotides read TGTGCCTGTGACGGGCGGTCCTGGGACACCCGACAGATGTTTTTC. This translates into CACDGRSWDTRQMFF.

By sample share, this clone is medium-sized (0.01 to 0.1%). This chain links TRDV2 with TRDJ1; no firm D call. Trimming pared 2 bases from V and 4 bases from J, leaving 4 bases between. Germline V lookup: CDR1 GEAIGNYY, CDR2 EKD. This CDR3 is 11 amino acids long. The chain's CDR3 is CACDRYDKLIF. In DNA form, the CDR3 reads TGTGCCTGTGACAGATACGATAAACTCATCTTT.

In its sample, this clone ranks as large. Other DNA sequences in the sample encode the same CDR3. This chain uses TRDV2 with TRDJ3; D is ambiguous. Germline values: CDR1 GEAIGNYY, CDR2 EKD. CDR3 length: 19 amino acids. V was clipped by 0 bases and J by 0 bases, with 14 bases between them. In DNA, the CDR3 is TGTGCCTGTGACACCGCAAGCCGTTGGAGCTCCTGGGACACCCGACAGATGTTTTTC. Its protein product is CACDTASRWSSWDTRQMFF.

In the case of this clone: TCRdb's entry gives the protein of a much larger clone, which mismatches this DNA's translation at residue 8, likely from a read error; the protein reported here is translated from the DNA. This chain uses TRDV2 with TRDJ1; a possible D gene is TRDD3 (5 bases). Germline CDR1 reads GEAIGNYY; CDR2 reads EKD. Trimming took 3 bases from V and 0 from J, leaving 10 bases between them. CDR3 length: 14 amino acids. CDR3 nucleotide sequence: TGTGCCTGTGACCGGCGGGGGCACACCGATAAACTCATCTTT. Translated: CACDRRGHTDKLIF.

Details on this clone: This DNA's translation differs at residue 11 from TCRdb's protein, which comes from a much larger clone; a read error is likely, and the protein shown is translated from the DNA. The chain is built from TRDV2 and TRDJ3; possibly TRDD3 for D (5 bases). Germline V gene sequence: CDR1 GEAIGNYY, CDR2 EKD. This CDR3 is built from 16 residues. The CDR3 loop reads CACDTISSWDIRQMFF. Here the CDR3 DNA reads TGTGCCTGTGACACCATCAGCTCCTGGGACATCCGACAGATGTTTTTC.

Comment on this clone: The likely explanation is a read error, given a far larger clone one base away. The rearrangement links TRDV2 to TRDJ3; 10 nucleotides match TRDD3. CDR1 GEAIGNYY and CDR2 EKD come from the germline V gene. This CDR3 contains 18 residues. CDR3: CACDTVGGYSRDTRQMFF. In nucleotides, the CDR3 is TGTGCCTGTGACACCGTTGGGGGATACTCCAGGGACACCCGACAGATGTTTTTC.

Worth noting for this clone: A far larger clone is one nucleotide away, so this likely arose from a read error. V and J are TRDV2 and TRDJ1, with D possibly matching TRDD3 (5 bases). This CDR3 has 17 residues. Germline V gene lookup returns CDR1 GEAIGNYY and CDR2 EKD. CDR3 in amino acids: CACDRKGSGGYTDKFIF. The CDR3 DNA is TGTGCCTGTGACCGAAAGGGTTCAGGGGGGTACACCGATAAATTCATCTTT.